This TCR beta chain was recovered during a study of blood T cell repertoires in COVID-19. Study summary: The origin of the acute and convalescent COVID-19 samples was the United States, Italy and Spain. In each case, the material was cDNA or gDNA derived from T cells, B-cell-depleted T cells, or PBMCs.

CDR1 and CDR2 from the germline V gene are SNHLY and FYNNEI. V lost 6 bases to trimming and J lost 5 bases; unmatched junction nucleotides: 8. The CDR3 runs 14 residues. Under the authors' procedure: By means of reference gene primer amplification, nucleated cell counts were estimated. Assay used: immunoSEQ multiplex PCR; TCRdb lists only in-frame clones, some missing. The V and J calls and the clone size are those of that table, but D and trimming were determined from the DNA. The sample has 100,000 to 150,000 clones; 65% to 85% are singletons. The material sequenced was peripheral blood. The chain recombines TRBV2 with TRBJ1-1; 8 bases are shared with TRBD1. This clonotype was obtained from an elderly man with active or convalescent COVID-19. CDR3 sequence (DNA): TGTGCCAGCAGGAGACAGGGGTCGGGGACTGAAGCTTTCTTT. This gives the protein CASRRQGSGTEAFF.